This T cell receptor beta chain was identified in a study of T cell repertoires in cytomegalovirus infection. In the study overall: Recently identified HLA-C-restricted CMV epitopes were used, and well-studied HLA-B-restricted CMV epitopes were used as well.

One entry per CDR3 protein, called by TCRdb with MiXCR from the reads. The sample lists around 900,000 distinct CDR3 sequences; 31% were seen once. From germline, CDR1 is SGHVS and CDR2 FNYEAQ. The CDR3 contains 15 residues. V dropped 0 bases and J dropped 3 bases, with 11 bases sitting between them. Worth noting for this clonotype: Antigen unknown.

This specimen consisted of cultured CD8+ T cells from PBMCs, obtained from culture after CMV antigen stimulation. The V and J genes are TRBV7-6 and TRBJ1-1; D not resolved. The sequence was collected from a human donor in good health (CMV status not recorded). Some clones in this sample may be carry-over from other donors' samples. This chain's CDR3 is CASSLAPRVDTEAFF. DNA of the CDR3: TGTGCCAGCAGCTTAGCTCCACGCGTGGACACTGAAGCTTTCTTT. Drawing the rest from reference TRBV7-6 and TRBJ1-1, the complete variable domain is GAGVSQSPRYKVTKRGQDVALRCDPISGHVSLYWYRQALGQGPEFLTYFNYEAQQDKSGLPNDRFSAERPEGSISTLTIQRTEQRDSAMYRCASSLAPRVDTEAFFGQGTRLTVV.